A selection of T cell receptor beta chains follows, all from one sample in a study of Graves' ophthalmopathy and Graves' hyperthyroidism. A single record per CDR3 protein comes from TCRdb applying MiXCR to the multiplex PCR reads. The data show around 1,200,000 distinct CDR3 sequences, 35% to 40% seen once. Sequencing input: peripheral blood or thyroid tissue (not recorded which). Receptors originate from an adult man with Graves' hyperthyroidism. Each CDR3 is given with its conserved first and last residue. A D gene is named only where the DNA matches it firmly. A row's size may be missing; if present it is once, few, many or a size class.

size	D	J	V	DNA	CDR3
NA	NA	TRBJ1-2	TRBV25-1	TGTGCCAGCAGTTTCGCCGGGGACAACTATGGCTACACCTTC	CASSFAGDNYGYTF
many	NA	TRBJ2-7	TRBV29-1	TGCAGCGTTGAAGAAGGTCAGGGTAACGAGCAGTACTTC	CSVEEGQGNEQYF
NA	NA	TRBJ1-4	TRBV19	TGTGCCAGTAGTCCTCGGGGGCCAGAAGAAAAACTGTTTTTT	CASSPRGPEEKLFF
NA	TRBD1	TRBJ1-5	TRBV5-6	TGTGCCAGCAGCTTGATGACAGGGTCTATTCAGCCCCAGCATTTT	CASSLMTGSIQPQHF
few	TRBD1	TRBJ2-7	TRBV6-5	TGTGCCAGCAGTTACTCGTTCAGGGGGATTCACTACGAGCAGTACTTC	CASSYSFRGIHYEQYF
few	NA	TRBJ2-2	TRBV7-9	TGTGCCAGCAGCTTAAGCTCGAGGGGCCACTTCACCGGGGAGCTGTTTTTT	CASSLSSRGHFTGELFF
few	TRBD2	TRBJ2-5	TRBV5-4	TGTGCCAGCAGCTTGGCTAGCGGCCAAAAAGAGACCCAGTACTTC	CASSLASGQKETQYF
NA	NA	TRBJ1-4	TRBV6-6	TGTGCCAGCAGTGTGCTAGGAGGTGAAAAACTGTTTTTT	CASSVLGGEKLFF
many	NA	TRBJ1-6	TRBV7-2	TGTGCCAGCAGCTTGGGGGGCTCCTGGAATTCACCCCTCCACTTT	CASSLGGSWNSPLHF
many	NA	TRBJ2-7	TRBV20-1	TGCAGTGCTGCTGAGAGACCCTACGAGCAGTACTTC	CSAAERPYEQYF
many	TRBD1	TRBJ2-7	TRBV2	TGTGCCAGCAGTCCTAGGCAGGGGGCAAACGAGCAGTACTTC	CASSPRQGANEQYF
once	TRBD1	TRBJ1-2	TRBV29-1	TGCAGCTTTGACAGGGCTCACGGCTACACCTTC	CSFDRAHGYTF
NA	NA	TRBJ2-7	TRBV7-9	TGTGCCAGCAGCTTTGGGTTGATCTACGAGCAGTACTTC	CASSFGLIYEQYF
NA	TRBD1	TRBJ2-5	TRBV7-2	TGTGCCAGCAGCTTGGGACCTACAGGGGTTAAGGAGACCCAGTACTTC	CASSLGPTGVKETQYF
NA	NA	TRBJ1-5	TRBV12-3/TRBV12-4	TGTGCCAGCAGTTATCAGGGCGACTATAGCAATCAGCCCCAGCATTTT	CASSYQGDYSNQPQHF
NA	TRBD2	TRBJ2-7	TRBV28	TGTGCCAGCAGCCAGACTAGCGGGGGGGCCTTCAACGAGCAGTACTTC	CASSQTSGGAFNEQYF
NA	NA	TRBJ1-1	TRBV20-1	TGCAGTGCTAGCCTGGGGTCCAGGGAAGCTTTCTTT	CSASLGSREAFF
many	NA	TRBJ1-2	TRBV7-8	TGTGCCAGCAGCCAGAGGGGGGGGAGCTATGGCTACACCTTC	CASSQRGGSYGYTF
NA	NA	TRBJ2-7	TRBV5-1	TGCGCCAGCAGCTTGGCCTGGCACCAAGGGCCCTACGAGCAGTACTTC	CASSLAWHQGPYEQYF
once	TRBD1	TRBJ1-5	TRBV29-1	TGCAGCGCTCAGGGGGTTAATCAGCCCCAGCATTTT	CSAQGVNQPQHF
many	NA	TRBJ1-2	TRBV9	TGTGCCAGCAGCGTAGAATGGGGCCCCAGCTATGGCTACACCTTC	CASSVEWGPSYGYTF
few	TRBD1	TRBJ2-7	TRBV20-1	TGCAGTGCTCCGAGGGCGGGACAGGGCAGCTACGAGCAGTACTTC	CSAPRAGQGSYEQYF
NA	TRBD1	TRBJ1-5	TRBV4-1	TGCGCCAGCGGAAAGACAGGGTGGGATCAGCCCCAGCATTTT	CASGKTGWDQPQHF
NA	NA	TRBJ1-4	TRBV7-9	TGTGCCAGCTCACCAGTCCATGGAGATGAAAAACTGTTTTTT	CASSPVHGDEKLFF
NA	TRBD1	TRBJ1-1	TRBV7-6	TGTGCCAGCAGCTTATTAGTGACAGGGGGCGCGGCGAACACCGAAGCTTTCTTT	CASSLLVTGGAANTEAFF
few	TRBD2	TRBJ2-5	TRBV4-3	TGCGCCAGCAGCCCGGGAGGGGGGACAGAGACCCAGTACTTC	CASSPGGGTETQYF
NA	NA	TRBJ1-2	TRBV2	TGTGCCAGCAGTGGAAGCCGGGACATTTACTATTTGGTGGATGGCTACACCTTC	CASSGSRDIYYLVDGYTF
many	NA	TRBJ2-7	TRBV14	TGTGCCAGCAGCCCTTGGGGGAGCGCTTATGCCTACGAGCAGTACTTC	CASSPWGSAYAYEQYF
NA	NA	TRBJ1-1	TRBV20-1	TGCAGTGCTAGCTGGACCGGGACTGAAGCTTTCTTT	CSASWTGTEAFF
NA	NA	TRBJ1-1	TRBV9	TGTGCCAGCAGCGTACAGGATTCGGGGTATAGTGAAGCTTTCTTT	CASSVQDSGYSEAFF
NA	NA	TRBJ1-1	TRBV10-2	TGCGCCAGCAGACCCACTAGCGTAGTAGCTTTCTTT	CASRPTSVVAFF
NA	NA	TRBJ2-3	TRBV2	TGTGCCAGCAGTGAGAAATATACGCAGTATTTT	CASSEKYTQYF
NA	NA	TRBJ1-2	TRBV2	TGTGCCAGTGGAACAGGGATGGGAGGCTACACCTTC	CASGTGMGGYTF
few	NA	TRBJ1-5	TRBV7-9	TGTGCCAGCAGTTACTGGGGGAATCAGCCCCAGCATTTT	CASSYWGNQPQHF
NA	NA	TRBJ2-5	TRBV6-5	TGTGCCAGCAGTGATTCGATAAAAGAGACCCAGTACTTC	CASSDSIKETQYF
many	NA	TRBJ2-2	TRBV11-2	TGTGCCAGCAGCTTTAGACGGGAAGTGAACACCGGGGAGCTGTTTTTT	CASSFRREVNTGELFF
many	TRBD2	TRBJ2-7	TRBV19	TGTGCCAGTGGCCGGACTAGGTACGAGCAGTACTTC	CASGRTRYEQYF
NA	NA	TRBJ2-7	TRBV6-6	TGTGCCAGCAAGGTGGGCTACGAGCAGTACTTC	CASKVGYEQYF
many	NA	TRBJ1-1	TRBV7-9	TGTGCCAGCAGCCGGACCGGGGGCCTACTTTACACTGAAGCTTTCTTT	CASSRTGGLLYTEAFF
NA	NA	TRBJ1-2	TRBV7-2	TGTGCCAGCAGCCTGATTGAGGAATACTATGGCTACACCTTC	CASSLIEEYYGYTF
many	NA	TRBJ2-5	TRBV10-3	TGTGCCACCACAGGGGGGGGGATTGAGACCCAGTACTTC	CATTGGGIETQYF
many	NA	TRBJ2-5	TRBV7-2	TGTGCCAGCAGCCCTAGAACGGCGCAGGCGAGCCAAGAGACCCAGTACTTC	CASSPRTAQASQETQYF
NA	TRBD1	TRBJ2-2	TRBV10-3	TGTGCCATCAGGAGGGGGCACGGGGAGCTGTTTTTT	CAIRRGHGELFF
many	TRBD1	TRBJ1-2	TRBV7-2	TGTGCCAGCAGTCGACCGGACAGGGGTTATGGCTACACCTTC	CASSRPDRGYGYTF
many	NA	TRBJ2-5	TRBV6-1	TGTGCCAGCAGTGGGGGACGGGGCCAAGAGACCCAGTACTTC	CASSGGRGQETQYF
NA	NA	TRBJ2-2	TRBV20-1	TGCAGTGCTCGCCGGGACTCGAACACCGGGGAGCTGTTTTTT	CSARRDSNTGELFF
NA	TRBD1	TRBJ1-1	TRBV2	TGTGCCAGCAGACACCCGGGACAGTTAACCGAAGCTTTCTTT	CASRHPGQLTEAFF
NA	NA	TRBJ1-5	TRBV12-3/TRBV12-4	TGTGCCAGCAGCCCCTTACCGGGTACCAATCAGCCCCAGCATTTT	CASSPLPGTNQPQHF
few	NA	TRBJ1-4	TRBV12-3/TRBV12-4	TGTGCCAGCAGTTTTTCTGGGGGGACTAATGAAAAACTGTTTTTT	CASSFSGGTNEKLFF
many	NA	TRBJ1-1	TRBV9	TGTGCCAGCAGCGTAGATCCGGGAGAGACTGAAGCTTTCTTT	CASSVDPGETEAFF
NA	NA	TRBJ2-6	TRBV29-1	TGCAGCGTATGGGACATTGGGGCCAACGTCCTGACTTTC	CSVWDIGANVLTF
NA	NA	TRBJ2-7	TRBV7-2	TGTGCCAGCAGCTTAAACGCTGACTACGAGCAGTACTTC	CASSLNADYEQYF
NA	NA	TRBJ2-7	TRBV7-9	TGTGCCAGCAGTCAGGCCATTTACGAGCAGTACTTC	CASSQAIYEQYF
few	NA	TRBJ1-6	TRBV30	TGTGCCTGGTGGGGCCGCTCCTATAATTCACCCCTCCACTTT	CAWWGRSYNSPLHF